What follows are 12 T cell receptor beta chains derived from one specimen sequenced in a study of OX40 agonist ivuxolimab in advanced cancers. Using immunoSEQ multiplex PCR, the repertoire was profiled, and TCRdb retains in-frame clones only, with some absent. The sample gives 57,000 or so clones, approximately 86% of which show up once; 1% to 1.5% is in the top ten. The sequenced sample was CD4+ or CD8+ T cells sorted from blood, obtained in a trial of the OX40 agonist ivuxolimab. These receptors came from an adult with an advanced solid tumor such as melanoma, head and neck, liver or kidney cancer.

This rearrangement joins TRBV29-1 to TRBJ2-6, with D uncertain. In germline, CDR1 is SQVTM, CDR2 ANQGSEA. The CDR3 is made up of 13 amino acids. Trimming took off 3 bases at V and 0 bases at J, with 3 bases between the two ends. In DNA, the CDR3 is TGCAGCGTTGAGAGCTCTGGGGCCAACGTCCTGACTTTC. Encoded protein: CSVESSGANVLTF.

The chain is built from TRBV6-1 and TRBJ1-1; no reliable D call. The V end was cut by 7 bases, the J end by 7 bases, with 13 bases between. Germline assignment: CDR1 MNHNS and CDR2 SASEGT. CDR3 length equals 12 residues. CDR3 region: CASKVVSSEAFF. CDR3 coding DNA: TGTGCCAGCAAGGTAGTATCCAGTGAAGCTTTCTTT.

The chain couples TRBV18 to TRBJ1-5; no clear D gene. From germline, CDR1 is KGHSH and CDR2 LQKENI. The V gene lost 0 bases and the J gene lost 4 bases, with 7 bases spanning the gap. The CDR3 has 14 residues. Here the CDR3 reads CASSPPGVNQPQHF. CDR3 coding DNA: TGTGCCAGCTCACCACCGGGCGTGAATCAGCCCCAGCATTTT.

For this clone: At one end the junction does not follow the germline gene, possibly because of a read error. The genes are TRBV27 and TRBJ1-4; possible D gene TRBD1, 5 bases. This CDR3 has 14 residues. CDR1 is MNHEY, CDR2 SMNVEV, per germline (reference sequence). The DNA for the CDR3 is TGTGCCAGCAGTTTTATACCCCGCCCGGGACCATTAACTTTT. Protein: CASSFIPRPGPLTF.

The chain links TRBV11-1 to TRBJ1-1; D unresolved. The CDR3 loop spans 15 amino acids. The germline V gene has CDR1 SGHAT and CDR2 FQDESV (reference sequence). The V and J ends lost 4 bases and 4 bases respectively, with 16 bases between them. DNA for the CDR3: TGTGCCAGCAGCTCGCACGGAGCCGCGGCCACTGAAGCTTTCTTT. Protein sequence: CASSSHGAAATEAFF.

V is TRBV7-9 and J is TRBJ1-4; no definite D call. Germline V gene lookup returns CDR1 SEHNR and CDR2 FQNEAQ (reference sequence). The V end was cut by 5 bases, the J end by 8 bases, with 12 bases between. The CDR3 is made up of 13 amino acids. The CDR3 region has the DNA TGTGCCAGCAGCCGAGAAATGCAGGAAAAACTGTTTTTT. Its protein is CASSREMQEKLFF.

The V gene is TRBV10-3, the J gene TRBJ2-3; D may match TRBD1 or TRBD2 (6 bases each). CDR3 length: 14 residues. Trimming cost V 3 bases and J 5 bases, with 12 bases left between them. Germline values: CDR1 ENHRY, CDR2 SYGVKD. DNA of the CDR3: TGTGCCATCAGTGATAGGGGGGCCAGAGATACGCAGTATTTT. This sequence encodes CAISDRGARDTQYF.

The V gene is TRBV7-9, the J gene TRBJ1-2; the match to TRBD1 covers 12 bases. Germline loops: CDR1 SEHNR, CDR2 FQNEAQ (reference sequence). The CDR3 covers 18 residues. With 5 bases clipped from V and 4 bases from J, the junction kept 14 bases outside the gene matches. This chain's CDR3 is CASSGPGQGAQKSYGYTF. DNA for the CDR3: TGTGCCAGCAGCGGACCGGGACAGGGGGCGCAGAAAAGCTATGGCTACACCTTC.

The V gene is TRBV7-2, the J gene TRBJ2-3; D is uncertain. The V and J ends lost 5 bases and 12 bases respectively, with 18 bases between them. Looked up from germline, CDR1 is SGHTA and CDR2 is FQGNSA. This CDR3 has 13 residues. CDR3 nucleotides: TGTGCCAGCAGCCCAGAGTTGGAAGGTAAACAGTATTTT. It yields the protein CASSPELEGKQYF.

CDR3 protein: CASSLAAGSNSNQPQHF. The CDR3, as DNA: TGTGCCAGTAGTTTAGCCGCAGGATCTAATAGCAATCAGCCCCAGCATTTT. This chain joins TRBV19 and TRBJ1-5; no clear D. Germline V CDR1 and CDR2: LNHDA, SQIVND (reference sequence). The V end lost 5 bases, the J end lost 0 bases, and 17 bases lay between the germline ends. The CDR3 spans 17 residues. Combining the CDR3 with reference TRBV19 and TRBJ1-5 gives the whole variable domain DGGITQSPKYLFRKEGQNVTLSCEQNLNHDAMYWYRQDPGQGLRLIYYSQIVNDFQKGDIAEGYSVSREKKESFPLTVTSAQKNPTAFYLCASSLAAGSNSNQPQHFGDGTRLSIL.

This chain joins TRBV6-5 and TRBJ1-2; TRBD1 aligns across 8 bases. The CDR3 runs 13 residues. Germline CDR1 MNHEY, CDR2 SVGAGI. The ends lost 10 bases at V and 5 bases at J; junction bases unmatched: 9. For the CDR3, the DNA is TGTGCCACACAGAGGGACAGGCCATATGGCTACACCTTC. Its translation is CATQRDRPYGYTF.

The rearrangement links TRBV7-9 to TRBJ2-5; D unresolved. Trimming took 1 base from V and 1 from J, leaving 1 base between them. Germline V gene sequence: CDR1 SEHNR, CDR2 FQNEAQ (reference sequence). The CDR3 has 12 residues. For the CDR3, the DNA is TGTGCCAGCAGCTTAGTCCAAGAGACCCAGTACTTC. Its protein is CASSLVQETQYF.